Sequencing of this T cell receptor beta chain was carried out in a study of human thymus T cells. Findings of the study overall: It looked as if thymic and blood repertoires used V and J genes in a biased way. Related research described strongly overlapping thymic repertoires in unrelated people.

This clone has only a few counts. Its antigen is currently unknown. Thymic tissue was derived from resections collected during corrective heart surgery. The donor group consisted of healthy Finnish infants who were having corrective surgery for congenital heart defects. Sequencing was performed with immunoSEQ multiplex PCR; in TCRdb, only in-frame clones are kept and a portion is missing. Here the sample spans 100,000 to 150,000 clones, 90% to 95% being singletons. Germline V gene lookup returns CDR1 SGHTA and CDR2 FQGNSA. The CDR3 runs 15 residues. V dropped 5 bases and J dropped 3 bases, with 13 bases sitting between them.

The clonotype originates from a boy under two years old with a congenital heart defect but otherwise immunologically healthy. This chain links TRBV7-2 with TRBJ2-2; no clear D gene. Input material: thymus tissue. The CDR3 DNA follows: TGTGCCAGCAGCCGCGTTCTTGGGGACACCGGGGAGCTGTTTTTT. It is translated as CASSRVLGDTGELFF.